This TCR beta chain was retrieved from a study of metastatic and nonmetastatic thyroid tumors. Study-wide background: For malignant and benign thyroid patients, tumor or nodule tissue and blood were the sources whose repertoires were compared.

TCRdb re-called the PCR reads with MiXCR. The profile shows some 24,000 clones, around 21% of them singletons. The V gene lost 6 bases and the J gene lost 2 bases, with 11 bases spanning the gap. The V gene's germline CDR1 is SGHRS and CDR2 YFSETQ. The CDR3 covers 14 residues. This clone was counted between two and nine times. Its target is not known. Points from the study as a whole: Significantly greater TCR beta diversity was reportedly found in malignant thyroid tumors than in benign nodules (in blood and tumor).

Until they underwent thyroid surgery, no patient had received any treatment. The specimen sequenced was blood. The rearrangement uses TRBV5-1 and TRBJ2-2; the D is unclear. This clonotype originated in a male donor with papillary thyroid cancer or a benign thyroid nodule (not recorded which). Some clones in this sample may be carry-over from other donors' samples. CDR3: CASTSELNTGELFF. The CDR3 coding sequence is TGCGCCAGCACGAGTGAGCTTAACACCGGGGAGCTGTTTTTT.